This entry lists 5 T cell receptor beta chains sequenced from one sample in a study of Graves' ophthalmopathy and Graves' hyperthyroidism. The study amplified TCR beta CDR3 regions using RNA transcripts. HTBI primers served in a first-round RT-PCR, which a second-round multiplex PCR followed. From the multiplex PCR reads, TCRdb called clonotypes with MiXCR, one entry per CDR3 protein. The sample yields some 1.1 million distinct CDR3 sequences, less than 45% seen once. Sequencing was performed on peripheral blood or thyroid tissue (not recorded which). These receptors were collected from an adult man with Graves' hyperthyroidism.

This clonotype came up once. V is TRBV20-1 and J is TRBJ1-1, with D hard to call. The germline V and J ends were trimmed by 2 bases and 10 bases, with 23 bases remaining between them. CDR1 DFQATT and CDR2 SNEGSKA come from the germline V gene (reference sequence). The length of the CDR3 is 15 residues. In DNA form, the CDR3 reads TGCAGTGCTAGACTGGGAGGGCTAATATCTGTTCTAGCTTTCTTT. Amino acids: CSARLGGLISVLAFF.

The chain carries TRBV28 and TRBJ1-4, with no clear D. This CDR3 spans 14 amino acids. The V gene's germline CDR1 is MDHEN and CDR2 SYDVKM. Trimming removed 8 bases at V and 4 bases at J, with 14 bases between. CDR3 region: CASGRVLVNEKLFF. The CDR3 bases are TGTGCCAGCGGACGGGTCCTCGTTAATGAAAAACTGTTTTTT.

CDR3 amino acids: CAWSVGASLDSPLHF. In DNA form, the CDR3 reads TGTGCCTGGAGTGTAGGGGCATCTCTGGATTCACCCCTCCACTTT. The chain links TRBV7-2 to TRBJ1-6; a weak D match, TRBD1 (5 bases). The CDR3 sequence is 15 residues long. Germline loops: CDR1 SGHTA, CDR2 FQGNSA. Trimming cost V 11 bases and J 8 bases, with 22 bases left between them.

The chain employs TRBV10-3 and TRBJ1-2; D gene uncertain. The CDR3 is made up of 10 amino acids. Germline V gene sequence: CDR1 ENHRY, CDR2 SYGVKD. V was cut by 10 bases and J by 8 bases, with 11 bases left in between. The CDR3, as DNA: TGTGCCAGCACGACATGGGGCTACACCTTC. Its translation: CASTTWGYTF.

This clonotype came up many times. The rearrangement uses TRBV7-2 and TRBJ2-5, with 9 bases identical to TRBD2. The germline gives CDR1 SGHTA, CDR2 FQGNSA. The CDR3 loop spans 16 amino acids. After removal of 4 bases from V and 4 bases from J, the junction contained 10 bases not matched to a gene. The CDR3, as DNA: TGTGCCAGCAGCTCCTGGGCGGGGGGGCCGAGAGAGACCCAGTACTTC. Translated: CASSSWAGGPRETQYF.